This T cell receptor (beta chain) was sequenced in a study of molecular identifiers for immune sequencing clone quantification. CDR3 length equals 15 residues. The V end was cut by 7 bases, the J end by 4 bases, with 16 bases between. Libraries of naive CD8 cells were prepared from 20,000 to 1,000,000 sorted cells using 10%, 30% or 50% RNA. This clonotype came up many times. Antigen specificity is unknown. General study results and limits: Spiked TCR RNA from one Jurkat cell reportedly showed up when mixed among one million naive cells. Among effectors, clones above 20 RNA copies held over 97% of molecules; among naive cells, under 1%.

Bulk TCR library preparation followed previously described methods with listed TCR primers. TCRdb itself ran the PCR reads through MiXCR, one entry per CDR3 protein. Among roughly 320,000 distinct CDR3 sequences listed, over 20% were seen once. Source material: naive CD8+ T cells from blood, with Jurkat cell RNA spiked in. Subset reported: FACS-sorted CD8+CD4-CCR7+CD45RA+ naive T cells. This chain uses TRBV12-3 or TRBV12-4 with TRBJ2-2, with D maybe TRBD2 (6 bases). This clonotype originated in a human donor in good health. Some libraries in this study had Jurkat cell RNA spiked in. Here the CDR3 reads CASNLGGAGTGELFF. CDR3 DNA sequence: TGTGCCAGCAATCTAGGCGGAGCGGGCACCGGGGAGCTGTTTTTT.